This T cell receptor (beta chain) appears in the sequencing data of a study of cytomegalovirus exposure and HLA in healthy donors. Whole-study findings and limits: The study designated roughly 160 TCR beta chains cytomegalovirus-associated.

Amplification used 60 Vbeta primers and 13 Jbeta primers. Method: immunoSEQ multiplex PCR; TCRdb's copy keeps in-frame clones and lacks some. The ten top clones account for around 2.3%, within a sample of roughly 53,000 clones. With respect to this clone: Its antigen remains unidentified.

Trimming took off 11 bases at V and 4 bases at J, with 11 bases between the two ends. Germline V gene data show CDR1 as MGHDK and CDR2 as SYGVNS. The CDR3 is made up of 11 amino acids. The study sampled nominally healthy donors, though unrecorded immune exposures were likely. The sequence derives from a female donor in good health and CMV-seronegative. The V gene is TRBV25-1, the J gene TRBJ1-2, with no clear D. Sequenced sample: PBMCs. The CDR3 sequence: CAVRVLYGYTF. In nucleotides, the CDR3 is TGTGCCGTACGAGTCCTCTATGGCTACACCTTC.